What follows are 3 T cell receptor beta chains derived from one specimen sequenced in a study of CD4 T cells in relation to SARS-CoV-2 and coronaviruses. CD4+ T cells from unexposed donors were obtained before the COVID-19 pandemic (2011-2018). Sequencing was performed with immunoSEQ multiplex PCR; in TCRdb, only in-frame clones are kept and a portion is missing. The sample consists of some 64,000 clones, approximately 94% of them appearing once. The sequenced sample consisted of naive CD4+ T cells from PBMCs. This sample's subset: naive CD4+ T cells isolated by negative enrichment. These receptors were collected from a human donor in good health.

V and J are TRBV4-2 and TRBJ2-1; 10 bases align to TRBD2. V shed 0 bases and J 10 bases; nucleotides not matched to a gene: 9. Germline CDR1 reads LGHNA; CDR2 reads YNFKEQ. The CDR3 has 16 amino acids. The CDR3 sequence: CASSQDLAGGVLEQFF. CDR3 nucleotides: TGTGCCAGCAGCCAAGATTTAGCGGGAGGTGTGTTGGAGCAGTTCTTC.

Only a few counts were recorded for this clone. The chain recombines TRBV4-2 with TRBJ2-1; no reliable D call. CDR3 length equals 15 residues. CDR1 and CDR2 (germline): LGHNA, YNFKEQ. The V end was cut by 4 bases, the J end by 7 bases, with 17 bases between. The CDR3 loop is CASSLTTPGRNEQFF. The CDR3 coding sequence is TGTGCCAGCAGCCTCACCACCCCAGGAAGGAATGAGCAGTTCTTC.

The chain combines TRBV5-1 with TRBJ2-3; D is perhaps TRBD2 (6 bases). The V end was cut by 3 bases, the J end by 6 bases, with 29 bases between. This CDR3 has 19 amino acids. CDR1 is SGHRS, CDR2 YFSETQ, per germline. CDR3 residues: CASSWGEEEGWGPPDTQYF. CDR3 DNA: TGCGCCAGCAGCTGGGGGGAGGAGGAGGGTTGGGGACCACCGGATACGCAGTATTTT.